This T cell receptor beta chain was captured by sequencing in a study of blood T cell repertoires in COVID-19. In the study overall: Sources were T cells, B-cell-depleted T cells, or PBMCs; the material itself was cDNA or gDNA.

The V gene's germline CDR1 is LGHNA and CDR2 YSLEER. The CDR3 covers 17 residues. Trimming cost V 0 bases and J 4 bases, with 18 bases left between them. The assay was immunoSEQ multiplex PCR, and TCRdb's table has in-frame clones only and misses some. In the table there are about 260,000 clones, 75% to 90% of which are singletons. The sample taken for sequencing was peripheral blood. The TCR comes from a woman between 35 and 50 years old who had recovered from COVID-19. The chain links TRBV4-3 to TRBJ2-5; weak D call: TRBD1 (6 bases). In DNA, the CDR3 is TGCGCCAGCAGCCAAGACTCCGCCCGGGGCAGGGGAGAGACCCAGTACTTC. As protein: CASSQDSARGRGETQYF.